The next 13 T cell receptor beta chains were all read from a single sample in a study of T cell repertoires in cytomegalovirus infection (dated by TCRdb to 2018 to 2020). These reads were obtained on an Illumina HiSeq 1500. The public reads were run again by TCRdb, first through fastp at Q25 and then through MiXCR, and only productive beta chains were kept. Merged by CDR3 protein, the rows form single entries marked with the most common genes and DNA. This sample is represented by almost 550,000 distinct CDR3 sequences; approximately 15% of them were singletons. Roughly a quarter of the sample rests with the top ten. Sample: CD8+ T cells from PBMCs. The receptors originated from a human donor in good health (CMV status not recorded). Some clones in this sample may be carry-over from other donors' samples.

In its sample, this clonotype was seen many times. The chain has TRBV4-1 and TRBJ1-6; 7 bases align to TRBD1. The germline CDR1 and CDR2 sequences are MGHRA and YSYEKL. This CDR3 contains 16 residues. Trimming cost V 3 bases and J 7 bases; bases outside gene matches: 9. The CDR3 protein is CASSHAQGIGNSPLHF. For the CDR3, the DNA is TGCGCCAGCAGCCATGCACAGGGGATAGGAAATTCACCCCTCCACTTT.

The sample holds a few counts of this clonotype. This chain uses TRBV27 with TRBJ2-1, with 10 positions matching TRBD2. This CDR3 is 15 amino acids long. V shed 4 bases, J shed 4 bases, and the junction held 4 bases outside the gene matches. Per the germline V gene, CDR1 is MNHEY and CDR2 is SMNVEV (reference sequence). Here the CDR3 reads CASSSSGGNYNEQFF. CDR3 bases: TGTGCCAGCAGTTCTAGCGGGGGAAATTACAATGAGCAGTTCTTC.

This clonotype has a count of ten or more. J is TRBJ2-7 and V is TRBV7-9; D is unresolved. This CDR3 has 14 residues. V was trimmed by 1 base and J by 1 base, leaving 8 bases between them. Germline V CDR1 and CDR2: SEHNR, FQNEAQ (reference sequence). DNA for the CDR3: TGTGCCAGCAGCTTAGTATCAGGATCCTACGAGCAGTACTTC. Translation gives CASSLVSGSYEQYF.

About this clonotype itself: Being one base from a much bigger clone, this may be a read error. The genes are TRBV28 and TRBJ2-7; D gene unclear. Trimming removed 8 bases at V and 0 bases at J, with 20 bases between. The CDR3 sequence is 16 residues long. The germline V gene has CDR1 MDHEN and CDR2 SYDVKM. CDR3 region: CASPPKLTLSSYEQYF. CDR3 bases: TGTGCCAGCCCACCTAAGTTGACGCTGAGCTCCTACGAGCAGTACTTC. The full variable domain, rest sourced from reference TRBV28 and TRBJ2-7, is DVKVTQSSRYLVKRTGEKVFLECVQDMDHENMFWYRQDPGLGLRLIYFSYDVKMKEKGDIPEGYSVSREKKERFSLILESASTNQTSMYLCASPPKLTLSSYEQYFGPGTRLTVT.

This clonotype has at least ten counts. The chain links TRBV5-4 to TRBJ1-4; 10 positions agree with TRBD1. CDR1 is SGHNT, CDR2 YYREEE, per germline (reference sequence). CDR3 length: 17 residues. Unmatched junction bases numbered 13, after V lost 3 bases and J lost 8 bases. CDR3 nucleotides: TGTGCCAGCAGCTACCGGACAGGGGGTCCGCTTCAGGAAAAACTGTTTTTT. Encoded protein: CASSYRTGGPLQEKLFF.

The CDR3 here is CAIKEEANTEAFF. The CDR3 DNA reads as TGTGCCATCAAGGAGGAGGCGAACACTGAAGCTTTCTTT. This rearrangement joins TRBV10-3 to TRBJ1-1; no firm D call. The CDR3 consists of 13 residues. Deletions cut 7 bases from V and 1 base from J, with 10 bases between. The germline V gene encodes CDR1 ENHRY and CDR2 SYGVKD.

DNA of the CDR3: TGTGCCACCCGGGACATCTACGAGCAGTACTTC. Amino acid sequence: CATRDIYEQYF. The V and J genes are TRBV2 and TRBJ2-7, with a tentative D call TRBD1 (6 bases). The CDR3 consists of 11 residues. In germline, CDR1 is SNHLY, CDR2 FYNNEI. Between the trimmed V and J ends, which lost 10 bases and 3 bases, there was a span of 10 bases.

This clonotype was observed many times. The chain is built from TRBV7-6 and TRBJ2-3, with 12 bases identical to TRBD2. CDR1 and CDR2 (germline): SGHVS, FNYEAQ. V lost 7 bases to trimming and J lost 3 bases; unmatched junction nucleotides: 14. This CDR3 has 18 residues. The CDR3 loop is CASISRLAGDLSTDTQYF. In nucleotides, the CDR3 is TGTGCCAGCATATCCCGACTAGCGGGGGACCTCAGTACAGATACGCAGTATTTT.

V is TRBV5-5 and J is TRBJ2-7; D is undetermined. Germline lookup yields CDR1 SGHKS and CDR2 YYEKEE (reference sequence). The CDR3 covers 12 residues. V lost 4 bases, J lost 3 bases, and 8 bases lay in between. In DNA, the CDR3 is TGTGCCAGCAGCGCAGCCGTCTACGAGCAGTACTTC. Its translation is CASSAAVYEQYF.

This clonotype was counted ten times or more. This chain links TRBV15 with TRBJ2-1; 16 positions match TRBD2. Germline CDR1 LNHNV, CDR2 YYDKDF (reference sequence). The CDR3 loop spans 16 amino acids. The ends lost 6 bases at V and 5 bases at J; junction bases unmatched: 4. The CDR3 is CATRGTSGRGNNEQFF. CDR3 in DNA: TGTGCCACCAGGGGGACTAGCGGGAGGGGAAACAATGAGCAGTTCTTC.

The rearrangement uses TRBV9 and TRBJ1-5; the match to TRBD1 covers 8 bases. V was pared by 3 bases and J by 5 bases, with 7 bases of the junction left unmatched. The CDR3 is 15 residues long. Germline V gene sequence: CDR1 SGDLS, CDR2 YYNGEE. This CDR3 reads CASSGGQGGYQPQHF. CDR3 in DNA: TGTGCCAGCAGCGGTGGACAGGGTGGGTATCAGCCCCAGCATTTT. Full variable domain (outside the CDR3, taken from reference TRBV9 and TRBJ1-5): DSGVTQTPKHLITATGQRVTLRCSPRSGDLSVYWYQQSLDQGLQFLIQYYNGEERAKGNILERFSAQQFPDLHSELNLSSLELGDSALYFCASSGGQGGYQPQHFGDGTRLSIL.

The chain couples TRBV12-3 or TRBV12-4 to TRBJ2-2; no definite D call. Trimming shortened V by 7 bases and J by 1 base, and 13 bases separated the two germline ends. The CDR3 is made up of 15 amino acids. The CDR3 DNA follows: TGTGCCAGCACCTCCGTATGGGAGAACACCGGGGAGCTGTTTTTT. It specifies CASTSVWENTGELFF.

The chain recombines TRBV2 with TRBJ1-5; weak D call: TRBD1 (6 bases). The CDR3 is 14 amino acids. Germline CDR1 SNHLY, CDR2 FYNNEI. Trimming stripped 4 bases from V and 6 bases from J, with 13 bases between. This CDR3 reads CASSGDISSQPQHF. The CDR3 DNA reads as TGTGCCAGCAGTGGGGACATTTCTTCTCAGCCCCAGCATTTT.